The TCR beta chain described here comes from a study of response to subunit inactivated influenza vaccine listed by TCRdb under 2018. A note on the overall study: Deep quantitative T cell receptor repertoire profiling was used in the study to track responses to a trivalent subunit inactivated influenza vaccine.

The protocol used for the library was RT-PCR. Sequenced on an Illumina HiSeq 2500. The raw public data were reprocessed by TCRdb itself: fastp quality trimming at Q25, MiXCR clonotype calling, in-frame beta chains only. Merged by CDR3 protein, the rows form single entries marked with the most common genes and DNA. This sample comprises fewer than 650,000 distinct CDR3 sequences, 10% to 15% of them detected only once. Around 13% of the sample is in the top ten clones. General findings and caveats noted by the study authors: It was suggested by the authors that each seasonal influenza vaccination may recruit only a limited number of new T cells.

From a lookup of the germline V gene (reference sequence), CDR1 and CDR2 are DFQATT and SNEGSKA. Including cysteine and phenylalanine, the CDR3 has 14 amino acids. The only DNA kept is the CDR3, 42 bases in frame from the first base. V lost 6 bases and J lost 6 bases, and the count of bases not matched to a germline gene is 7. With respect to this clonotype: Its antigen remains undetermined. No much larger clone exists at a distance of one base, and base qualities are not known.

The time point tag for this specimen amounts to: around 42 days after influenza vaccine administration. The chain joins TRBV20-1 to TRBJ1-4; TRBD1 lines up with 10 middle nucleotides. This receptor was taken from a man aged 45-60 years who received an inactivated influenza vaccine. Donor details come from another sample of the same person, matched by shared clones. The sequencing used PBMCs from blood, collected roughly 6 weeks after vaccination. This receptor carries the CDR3 CSAYPGTGDEKLFF. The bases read TGCAGTGCCTACCCCGGGACAGGGGATGAAAAACTGTTTTTT.